The 21 T cell receptor beta chains in this list originate from one sample, sequenced in a study of blood T cell repertoires in COVID-19. Sequenced by immunoSEQ multiplex PCR; TCRdb stores in-frame clones only, minus some. The sample holds hundreds of thousands of clones; approximately 84% are singletons and the top ten take 4% to 4.5%. Sequencing input: peripheral blood. The receptors were gathered from a man aged 45-65 years with acute or convalescent COVID-19.

The chain employs TRBV2 and TRBJ1-2, with TRBD1 identical over 7 bases. The J segment lost 5 bases and the V segment lost 7 bases, leaving 7 bases of the junction unmatched. The CDR3 extends over 13 amino acids. In germline, CDR1 is SNHLY, CDR2 FYNNEI. The CDR3 region is CASTRTGAYGYTF. The CDR3 nucleotides read TGTGCCAGCACCCGGACAGGAGCATATGGCTACACCTTC.

This chain joins TRBV5-1 and TRBJ2-7; 9 bases are shared with TRBD1. V dropped 3 bases and J dropped 6; count of bases not matched to a gene: 7. The CDR3 covers 14 residues. Looked up from germline, CDR1 is SGHRS and CDR2 is YFSETQ. CDR3 sequence: CASSWGQGIGEQYF. The CDR3 bases are TGCGCCAGCAGCTGGGGACAGGGAATCGGCGAGCAGTACTTC.

The chain joins TRBV11-2 to TRBJ2-5; D possibly corresponds to TRBD1 (5 bases). Germline V lookup: CDR1 SGHAT, CDR2 FQNNGV. This CDR3 comprises 15 residues. The V end was cut by 1 base, the J end by 9 bases, with 18 bases between. The CDR3 protein is CASSLGATDLGAQYF. CDR3 sequence (DNA): TGTGCCAGCAGCTTAGGGGCCACCGACCTAGGGGCCCAGTACTTC.

CDR3 amino acids: CASKLAGGQYNEQFF. Written as DNA, the CDR3 is TGTGCCAGCAAACTAGCGGGGGGGCAATACAATGAGCAGTTCTTC. This chain links TRBV6-6 with TRBJ2-1; 13 bases map to TRBD2. Per germline, CDR1 MNHNY and CDR2 SVGAGI (reference sequence). This CDR3 region has 15 residues. Trimming took 7 bases from V and 4 from J; bases not matched to a gene: 4.

The chain has TRBV10-1 and TRBJ2-3, with 8 bases matching TRBD2. With 0 bases clipped from V and 3 bases from J, the junction kept 2 bases outside the gene matches. The germline V gene has CDR1 WNHNN and CDR2 SYGVQD (reference sequence). The CDR3 contains 15 residues. The CDR3 loop is CASSESVAGTDTQYF. In DNA, the CDR3 is TGCGCCAGCAGTGAGTCGGTAGCGGGGACAGATACGCAGTATTTT.

This sequence joins TRBV11-2 and TRBJ1-6; the D is unclear. Germline assignment: CDR1 SGHAT and CDR2 FQNNGV. The CDR3 covers 16 residues. V lost 2 bases and J lost 0, with 8 bases in between. The CDR3 protein is CASSLSGSSYNSPLHF. CDR3 DNA: TGTGCCAGCAGCTTATCTGGGAGCTCCTATAATTCACCCCTCCACTTT. Full variable domain (remainder filled in from reference TRBV11-2 and TRBJ1-6): EAGVAQSPRYKIIEKRQSVAFWCNPISGHATLYWYQQILGQGPKLLIQFQNNGVVDDSQLPKDRFSAERLKGVDSTLKIQPAKLEDSAVYLCASSLSGSSYNSPLHFGNGTRLTVT.

The chain employs TRBV19 and TRBJ1-3; weak D call: TRBD1 (5 bases). The CDR3 runs to 15 residues. The V and J ends lost 9 bases and 1 base respectively, with 16 bases between them. Per the germline V gene, CDR1 is LNHDA and CDR2 is SQIVND (reference sequence). CDR3 nucleotide sequence: TGTGCCAGCAGGGTTGGGCCCCGATCTGGAAACACCATATATTTT. This sequence encodes CASRVGPRSGNTIYF.

The chain couples TRBV7-2 to TRBJ1-1, with D tentatively TRBD1 (6 bases). Germline-derived CDR1 and CDR2 are SGHTA and FQGNSA. Trimming left V 4 bases short and J 7 bases short, with 13 bases between. This CDR3 is built from 13 residues. This CDR3 is CASSSPDSYEAFF. The CDR3 DNA sequence: TGTGCCAGCAGCTCGCCGGACAGCTATGAAGCTTTCTTT.

By share, this clone ranks as large. V usage is TRBV10-2 and J usage is TRBJ1-6, with TRBD1 matching 7 bases. Germline V gene lookup returns CDR1 WSHSY and CDR2 SAAADI. CDR3 size: 16 residues. V lost 8 bases, J lost 8 bases, and 15 bases stayed unmatched. Here the CDR3 reads CASGPRDSPWDSPLHF. The CDR3 region has the DNA TGCGCCAGCGGGCCTCGGGACAGCCCGTGGGATTCACCCCTCCACTTT.

This chain joins TRBV7-2 and TRBJ1-5; 7 positions match TRBD1. J was trimmed by 9 bases and V by 5 bases; bases with no gene match: 7. The CDR3 consists of 13 residues. The V gene's germline CDR1 is SGHTA and CDR2 FQGNSA. The CDR3 spells CASSQRQGVPQHF. CDR3 DNA sequence: TGTGCCAGCAGCCAAAGACAGGGTGTGCCCCAGCATTTT.

This clone was observed a few times. The chain recombines TRBV5-3 with TRBJ1-5, with 7 positions matching TRBD1. TRBV5-3 is annotated as an ORF whose role is uncertain. This CDR3 comprises 18 residues. V lost 5 bases to trimming and J lost 3 bases; unmatched junction nucleotides: 17. CDR3 residues: CARRRRLQGPGANQPQHF. As DNA, the CDR3 is TGTGCCAGAAGGAGGAGATTACAGGGGCCGGGGGCCAATCAGCCCCAGCATTTT.

V gene TRBV30 combines with J gene TRBJ1-5; tentatively, D is TRBD1 (6 bases). The germline V and J ends were trimmed by 1 base and 0 bases, with 16 bases remaining between them. Germline values: CDR1 GTSNPN, CDR2 SVGIG (reference sequence). The CDR3 totals 17 residues. The DNA for the CDR3 is TGTGCCTGGAGTGCATCCAGGACAGAAAATAGCAATCAGCCCCAGCATTTT. This sequence encodes CAWSASRTENSNQPQHF.

CDR3 in amino acids: CASSPPGRHAEAFF. CDR3 nucleotide sequence: TGTGCCAGCTCACCGCCAGGCCGGCACGCTGAAGCTTTCTTT. The chain recombines TRBV18 with TRBJ1-1; no definite D call. This CDR3 contains 14 residues. Germline V gives CDR1 KGHSH, CDR2 LQKENI. Trimming removed 3 bases at V and 6 bases at J, with 14 bases between.

The gene calls are TRBV5-1 and TRBJ1-4; D is unresolved. Trimming took off 7 bases at V and 0 bases at J, with 10 bases between the two ends. The CDR3 consists of 14 residues. Germline loops: CDR1 SGHRS, CDR2 YFSETQ. CDR3 amino acids: CASALAATNEKLFF. As DNA, the CDR3 is TGCGCCAGCGCTTTGGCCGCAACTAATGAAAAACTGTTTTTT.

V and J are TRBV2 and TRBJ1-2, with a weak D call TRBD1 (6 bases). V was clipped by 3 bases and J by 4 bases, with 9 bases between them. The CDR3 runs 13 residues. Germline V lookup: CDR1 SNHLY, CDR2 FYNNEI. CDR3 bases: TGTGCCAGCAGTGAGTGGACAGCCTATGGCTACACCTTC. Its protein product is CASSEWTAYGYTF.

The CDR3 loop reads CASSPQTRGEQYF. The CDR3 DNA follows: TGTGCCAGCAGTCCCCAGACCCGAGGAGAGCAGTACTTC. The chain uses TRBV2 and TRBJ2-7; D is unclear. The CDR3 loop spans 13 amino acids. Trimming cost V 5 bases and J 7 bases, with 15 bases left between them. Germline CDR1 and CDR2: SNHLY and FYNNEI. The full variable domain, completed using reference TRBV2 and TRBJ2-7, is EPEVTQTPSHQVTQMGQEVILRCVPISNHLYFYWYRQILGQKVEFLVSFYNNEISEKSEIFDDQFSVERPDGSNFTLKIRSTKLEDSAMYFCASSPQTRGEQYFGPGTRLTVT.

The chain recombines TRBV29-1 with TRBJ1-4; a possible D gene is TRBD1 (6 bases). CDR1 is SQVTM and CDR2 is ANQGSEA in the germline V gene. The CDR3 is made up of 14 amino acids. Trimming pared 6 bases from V and 4 bases from J, leaving 15 bases between. CDR3 DNA sequence: TGCAGCGTCGAAACAGGGACCATTAATGAAAAACTGTTTTTT. Its protein product is CSVETGTINEKLFF.

The V gene is TRBV3-1 (or the pseudogene TRBV3-2), the J gene TRBJ2-2; D gene uncertain. The CDR3 is 13 residues long. V gave up 6 bases and J gave up 0 bases, with 5 bases separating them. CDR1 and CDR2 from the germline V gene are LGHDT and YNNKEL (reference sequence). In DNA form, the CDR3 reads TGTGCCAGCAGACAGACGAACACCGGGGAGCTGTTTTTT. It specifies CASRQTNTGELFF.

The rearrangement links TRBV7-8 to TRBJ1-2, with D maybe TRBD1 (5 bases). The CDR3 has 13 amino acids. CDR1 SGHVS and CDR2 FQNEAQ come from the germline V gene. V gave up 6 bases and J gave up 7 bases, with 15 bases separating them. The CDR3 DNA follows: TGTGCCAGCAGTCCGGACACCACAGGTGGCTACACCTTC. Its protein is CASSPDTTGGYTF.

This chain connects TRBV9 to TRBJ1-6, with a weak D call TRBD1 (5 bases). The germline V gene has CDR1 SGDLS and CDR2 YYNGEE. The V end was cut by 4 bases, the J end by 5 bases, with 10 bases between. This CDR3 contains 14 residues. This chain's CDR3 is CASSPRQNNSPLHF. As DNA, the CDR3 is TGTGCCAGCAGCCCCCGACAGAATAATTCACCCCTCCACTTT. Looking up the rest from reference TRBV9 and TRBJ1-6 gives the full variable domain: DSGVTQTPKHLITATGQRVTLRCSPRSGDLSVYWYQQSLDQGLQFLIQYYNGEERAKGNILERFSAQQFPDLHSELNLSSLELGDSALYFCASSPRQNNSPLHFGNGTRLTVT.

The CDR3 region is CASSDRGRRAFF. The CDR3 DNA reads as TGTGCCAGCAGTGACAGGGGGCGAAGAGCTTTCTTT. The V call is TRBV27, the J call TRBJ1-1, with 10 bases fitting TRBD1. There are 12 residues in the CDR3. Germline V gene lookup returns CDR1 MNHEY and CDR2 SMNVEV (reference sequence). The ends lost 5 bases at V and 10 bases at J; junction bases unmatched: 4.